Shown below are 7 T cell receptor beta chains from a single sample sequenced in a study of T cells in women clearing cervical HPV infection. This table comes from immunoSEQ multiplex PCR, and its TCRdb copy is limited to in-frame clones, with some not included. The sample holds roughly 30,000 clones. The sequenced sample consisted of blood buffy coat. Receptors originate from a woman aged 18 to 75 with a cervical HPV16 infection that either progressed to CIN3+ or cleared (not recorded which).

Concerning this clone: The DNA ends 3 residues before the CDR3 does, and the rest of the CDR3 is filled in from the germline J gene. V usage is TRBV19 and J usage is TRBJ1-2; D is unresolved. Germline V gene data show CDR1 as LNHDA and CDR2 as SQIVND (reference sequence). This CDR3 is 12 amino acids long. The DNA read from the CDR3 is TGTGCCAGTAGTATGGACTCAAGGGTC. Translation: CASSMDSRV. The complete CDR3 reads CASSMDSRVYTF.

The CDR3 reads CASAGGASETQYF. Partial CDR3 DNA: TGTGCCAGTGCAGGGGGCGCATCAGAGACC. The V call is TRBV19, the J call TRBJ2-5; 8 bases are a match to TRBD1. Read data end 3 residues before the CDR3 end; the end is taken from the germline J gene. The CDR3 contains 13 residues. Germline trimming cut 8 bases from V and 4 bases from J; bases unmatched to any gene: 6. From germline, CDR1 is LNHDA and CDR2 SQIVND (reference sequence).

Remarks on this clone: With the read ending 3 residues before the CDR3 end, the germline J gene is used to fill in that end. V is TRBV19 and J is TRBJ1-2, with D possibly being TRBD1 (6 bases). In germline, CDR1 is LNHDA, CDR2 SQIVND (reference sequence). This CDR3 comprises 15 residues. The sequenced part of the CDR3 DNA is TGTGCCAGTAAGGAGGGGGTGGGACGGAGCAATGAC. Translated, it gives CASKEGVGRSND. The entire CDR3 reads CASKEGVGRSNDYTF.

A word on this clone: Read coverage stops 3 residues before the CDR3 terminus; the germline J gene supplies the remainder. The chain carries TRBV20-1 and TRBJ2-3; D is possibly TRBD1 (6 bases). The V gene lost 6 bases and the J gene lost 2 bases, with 9 bases spanning the gap. Germline CDR1 is DFQATT and CDR2 is SNEGSKA (reference sequence). The CDR3 spans 12 residues. Partial CDR3 DNA: TGCAGTGCGGACAGCCCCACAGATACG. Protein: CSADSPTDT. The CDR3 as a whole reads CSADSPTDTQYF.

Concerning this clone: The read finishes 3 residues shy of the CDR3 end, and the germline J gene is used to complete it. This rearrangement joins TRBV5-5 to TRBJ1-1, with D possibly matching TRBD1 (5 bases). The CDR3 sequence is 15 residues long. Germline V lookup: CDR1 SGHKS, CDR2 YYEKEE (reference sequence). The CDR3 is CASSPHFGAHSEAFF. CDR3 DNA (partial): TGTGCCAGCAGCCCCCATTTTGGGGCGCATTCGGAA.

In regard to this clone: The observed sequence ends 3 residues before the CDR3 terminus, with the missing tail filled in from the germline J gene. The chain carries TRBV6-1 and TRBJ2-5; 10 bases line up with TRBD2. Trimming removed 5 bases from V and 2 bases from J; junction bases left unmatched: 5. Germline V CDR1 and CDR2: MNHNS, SASEGT. This CDR3 has 15 amino acids. Incomplete CDR3 DNA: TGTGCCAGCAGTCAAGAACTAGCGGGGCAAGAGACC. Translating gives CASSQELAGQET. The entire CDR3 is CASSQELAGQETQYF.

The CDR3 bases that were read are TGTGCCAGCAGCCGTCTACTAGCGGGGGGTGTAGAGACG. Its protein product is CASSRLLAGGVET. The CDR3 as a whole reads CASSRLLAGGVETQYF. This chain connects TRBV7-7 to TRBJ2-3; 12 bases match TRBD2. The read halts 3 residues ahead of the CDR3 end, with the missing end drawn from the germline J gene. CDR3 size: 16 residues. Germline loops: CDR1 SSHAT, CDR2 FNYEAQ (reference sequence).